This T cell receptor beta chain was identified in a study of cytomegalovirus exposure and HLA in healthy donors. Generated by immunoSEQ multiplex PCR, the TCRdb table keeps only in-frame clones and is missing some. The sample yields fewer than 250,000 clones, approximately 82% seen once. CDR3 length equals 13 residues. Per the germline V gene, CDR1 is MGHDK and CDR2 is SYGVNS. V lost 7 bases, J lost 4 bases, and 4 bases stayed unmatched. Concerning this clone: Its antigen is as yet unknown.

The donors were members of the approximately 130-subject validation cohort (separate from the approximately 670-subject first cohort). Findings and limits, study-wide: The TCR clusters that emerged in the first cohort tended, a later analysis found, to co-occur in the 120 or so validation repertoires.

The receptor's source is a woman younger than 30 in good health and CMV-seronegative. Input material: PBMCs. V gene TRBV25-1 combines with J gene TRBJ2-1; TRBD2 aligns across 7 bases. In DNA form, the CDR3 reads TGTGCCAGCACATGGGGGGGATACAATGAGCAGTTCTTC. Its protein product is CASTWGGYNEQFF.